This passage covers 9 T cell receptor beta chains from one sample sequenced in a study of Graves' ophthalmopathy and Graves' hyperthyroidism listed by TCRdb under 2018. TCRdb records Illumina HiSeq 2000 as the sequencer. For repertoire sequencing, the TCR beta CDR3 regions were amplified from RNA transcripts. HTBI primers and the Qiagen OneStep RT-PCR kit were used in a first-round RT-PCR, which was followed by a second-round multiplex PCR, size selection and purification. The public reads were reanalyzed by TCRdb: fastp trimming at Q25, MiXCR alignment, in-frame beta chains only. Rows with a matching CDR3 protein are joined into one entry that keeps the most common DNA and genes. A total of roughly 500,000 distinct CDR3 sequences appear in this sample, 13% to 15% of them only once. Of the sample, over 8% falls within the top ten clones. What was sequenced was blood. These TCRs come from a woman aged 30 to 39 with Graves' ophthalmopathy. Donor details come from another sample of the same person, matched by shared clones.

The rearrangement links TRBV18 to TRBJ1-1; TRBD1 matches 10 bases. CDR1 is KGHSH, CDR2 LQKENI, per germline. This CDR3 is 16 amino acids long. The V gene end was trimmed by 5 bases and the J gene end by 1 base; junction bases not matched to a gene: 7. In DNA form, the CDR3 reads TGTGCCAGCTCATTCCGACAGGGGGCGCGGAACACTGAAGCTTTCTTT. It specifies CASSFRQGARNTEAFF.

The chain carries TRBV19 and TRBJ1-6, with 11 bases aligning to TRBD1. Germline V CDR1 and CDR2: LNHDA, SQIVND (reference sequence). V shed 10 bases and J 8 bases; nucleotides not matched to a gene: 10. CDR3 length: 15 amino acids. CDR3 DNA sequence: TGTGCCACCCAGCCCCGGACAGGGGGCGATTCACCCCTCCACTTT. Its translation: CATQPRTGGDSPLHF.

This clonotype was picked up many times. V and J are TRBV27 and TRBJ2-7; the D gene is possibly TRBD2 (5 bases). V was pared by 3 bases and J by 4 bases, with 16 bases between. There are 15 residues in the CDR3. Germline-derived CDR1 and CDR2 are MNHEY and SMNVEV (reference sequence). Written as DNA, the CDR3 is TGTGCCAGCAGTTTGAGGGAATTCACTTTGTACGAGCAGTACTTC. This gives the protein CASSLREFTLYEQYF.

This clonotype was counted ten times or more. For the CDR3, the DNA is TGTGCCAGCAGTAGGACAGGGGCTTTACATCAGCCCCAGCATTTT. Translating gives CASSRTGALHQPQHF. The chain uses TRBV12-3 or TRBV12-4 and TRBJ1-5, with TRBD1 matching over 9 bases. The ends lost 5 bases at V and 5 bases at J; junction bases unmatched: 7. This CDR3 has 15 amino acids.

This clonotype was detected only once. This sequence joins TRBV9 and TRBJ1-5; TRBD1 might be the D (5 bases). Trimming pared 4 bases from V and 12 bases from J, leaving 17 bases between. The CDR3 is made up of 13 amino acids. Germline CDR1 is SGDLS and CDR2 is YYNGEE. CDR3 nucleotides: TGTGCCAGCAGCCCGGGGACTTCCACGCTCCAGCATTTT. Its translation: CASSPGTSTLQHF. Filled out from reference TRBV9 and TRBJ1-5, the complete variable domain reads DSGVTQTPKHLITATGQRVTLRCSPRSGDLSVYWYQQSLDQGLQFLIQYYNGEERAKGNILERFSAQQFPDLHSELNLSSLELGDSALYFCASSPGTSTLQHFGDGTRLSIL.

This clonotype was detected only a few times. This could be a read error, since a much larger clone is one nucleotide away. This chain links TRBV12-3 or TRBV12-4 with TRBJ1-6; D perhaps matches TRBD1 (6 bases). CDR3 length: 12 residues. This chain's CDR3 is CASSEGDSHLHF. CDR3 bases: TGTGCCAGCAGTGAGGGGGATTCACACCTCCACTTT.

Ten or more counts support this clonotype. CDR3 sequence (DNA): TGTGCCAGCAGTTACTCGATAGCCAGCTTCTCCTACGAGCAGTACTTC. Its protein is CASSYSIASFSYEQYF. V gene TRBV6-5 combines with J gene TRBJ2-7; unclear D gene. Germline CDR1 MNHEY, CDR2 SVGAGI. The length of the CDR3 is 16 residues. Trimming took 0 bases from V and 0 from J, leaving 12 bases between them.

J is TRBJ2-7 and V is TRBV4-1; the D gene is possibly TRBD1 (6 bases). Germline V lookup: CDR1 MGHRA, CDR2 YSYEKL. This CDR3 has 17 amino acids. V was pared by 3 bases and J by 4 bases, with 22 bases between. The CDR3 sequence is CASSQAVWGRGQYEQYF. The CDR3 coding sequence is TGCGCCAGCAGCCAGGCTGTGTGGGGGCGCGGCCAATACGAGCAGTACTTC.

The chain uses TRBV6-5 and TRBJ2-5; D assignment may be TRBD1 or TRBD2 (5 bases each). CDR1 and CDR2 (germline): MNHEY, SVGAGI. The CDR3 runs to 13 residues. V lost 2 bases and J 5 bases, leaving 9 bases between the germline ends. CDR3 DNA: TGTGCCAGCAGTTACGAGGGGACGGAGACCCAGTACTTC. Amino acids: CASSYEGTETQYF.